The text below deals with one T cell receptor (beta chain). This record comes from a study of blood T cell repertoires in COVID-19. In the source study's methods: Amplification from reference gene primers served as the basis for estimated nucleated cell counts. Libraries were prepared by immunoSEQ multiplex PCR; TCRdb keeps only in-frame clonotypes and omits some of them. The V and J calls and the clone size are those of that table, but D and trimming were determined from the DNA. The sample consists of under 200,000 clones, 65% to 85% of them appearing once. The V gene end was trimmed by 5 bases and the J gene end by 0 bases; junction bases not matched to a gene: 9. Germline-derived CDR1 and CDR2 are SEHNR and FQNEAQ (reference sequence). This CDR3 has 16 amino acids.

This clonotype originated in a woman of 80 years or more with acute or convalescent COVID-19. Source material: peripheral blood. This chain uses TRBV7-9 with TRBJ1-1; 7 bases agree with TRBD1. As DNA, the CDR3 is TGTGCCAGCAGCCCCCACAGGGGCGCCATGAACACTGAAGCTTTCTTT. It translates to CASSPHRGAMNTEAFF.